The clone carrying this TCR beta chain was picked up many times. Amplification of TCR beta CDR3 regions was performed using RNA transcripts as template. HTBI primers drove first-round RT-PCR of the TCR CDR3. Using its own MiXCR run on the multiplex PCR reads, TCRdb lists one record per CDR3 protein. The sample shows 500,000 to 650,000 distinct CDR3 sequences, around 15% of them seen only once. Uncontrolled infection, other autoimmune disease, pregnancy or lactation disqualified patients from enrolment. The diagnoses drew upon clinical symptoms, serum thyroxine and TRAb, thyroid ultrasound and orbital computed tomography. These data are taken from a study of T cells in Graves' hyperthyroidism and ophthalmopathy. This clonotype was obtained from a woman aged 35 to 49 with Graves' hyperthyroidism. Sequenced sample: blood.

The CDR3 loop is CASSLEPGVSYEQYF. CDR3 nucleotide sequence: TGCGCCAGCAGCTTGGAGCCAGGGGTGTCCTACGAGCAGTACTTC. The gene calls are TRBV5-1 and TRBJ2-7; a possible D gene is TRBD1 (6 bases). V lost 0 bases to trimming and J lost 1 base, with 11 bases between them. The length of the CDR3 is 15 residues. In germline, CDR1 is SGHRS, CDR2 YFSETQ. Drawing the rest from reference TRBV5-1 and TRBJ2-7, the complete variable domain is KAGVTQTPRYLIKTRGQQVTLSCSPISGHRSVSWYQQTPGQGLQFLFEYFSETQRNKGNFPGRFSGRQFSNSRSEMNVSTLELGDSALYLCASSLEPGVSYEQYFGPGTRLTVT.